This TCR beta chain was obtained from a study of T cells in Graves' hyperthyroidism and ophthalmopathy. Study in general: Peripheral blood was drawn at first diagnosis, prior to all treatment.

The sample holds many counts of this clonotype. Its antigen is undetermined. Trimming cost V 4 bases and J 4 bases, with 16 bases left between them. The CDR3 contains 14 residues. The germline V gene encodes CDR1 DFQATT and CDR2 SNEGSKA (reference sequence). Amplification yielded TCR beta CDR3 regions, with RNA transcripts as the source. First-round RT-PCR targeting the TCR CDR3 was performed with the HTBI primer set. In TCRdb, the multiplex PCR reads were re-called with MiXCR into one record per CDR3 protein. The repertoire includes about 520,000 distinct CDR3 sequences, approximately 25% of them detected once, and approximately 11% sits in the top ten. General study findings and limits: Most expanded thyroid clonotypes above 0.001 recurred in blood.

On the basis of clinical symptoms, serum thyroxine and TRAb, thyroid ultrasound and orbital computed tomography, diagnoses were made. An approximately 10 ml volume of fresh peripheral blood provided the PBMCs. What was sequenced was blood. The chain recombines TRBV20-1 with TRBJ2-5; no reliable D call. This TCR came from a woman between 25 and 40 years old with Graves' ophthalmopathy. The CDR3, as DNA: TGCAGTGCTACGGTTTTGGGTTTCAGAGAGACCCAGTACTTC. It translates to CSATVLGFRETQYF.